This entry lists 9 T cell receptor beta chains sequenced from one sample in a study of blood T cell repertoires in COVID-19. Profiled with immunoSEQ multiplex PCR; TCRdb holds only in-frame clones, not every one. The table shows 320,000 or so clones, with under 90% occurring only once. The sequencing sample was made of PBMCs or T cells enriched from blood (not recorded which). Receptors originate from a man aged 60 to 69 who had recovered from COVID-19.

This chain links TRBV5-5 with TRBJ2-3, with a weak D call TRBD2 (7 bases). Trimming cost V 2 bases and J 5 bases, with 12 bases left between them. Germline CDR1 and CDR2: SGHKS and YYEKEE (reference sequence). CDR3 length: 14 amino acids. The CDR3: CASSFRGAVDTQYF. In DNA form, the CDR3 reads TGTGCCAGCAGCTTCCGGGGGGCGGTAGATACGCAGTATTTT.

The V gene is TRBV5-4, the J gene TRBJ1-2; 11 bases map to TRBD1. V was clipped by 4 bases and J by 5 bases; unmatched bases: 7. The germline gives CDR1 SGHNT, CDR2 YYREEE (reference sequence). CDR3 length: 15 amino acids. DNA for the CDR3: TGTGCCAGCAGCAACCGGGACAGGGGGAGGTATGGCTACACCTTC. Protein sequence: CASSNRDRGRYGYTF.

V gene TRBV15 combines with J gene TRBJ1-4; no definite D call. The CDR3 sequence is 12 residues long. Germline V gene lookup returns CDR1 LNHNV and CDR2 YYDKDF (reference sequence). Trimming left V 1 base short and J 7 bases short, with 4 bases between. The CDR3 DNA reads TGTGCCACCAGCAGAGTTCTTGAAAAACTGTTTTTT. It codes for CATSRVLEKLFF.

CDR3 in DNA: TGTGCCAGCTCATTAAGCGGGATCGAAGAGACCCAGTACTTC. It is translated as CASSLSGIEETQYF. The chain combines TRBV18 with TRBJ2-5, with 7 bases that match TRBD2. Germline values: CDR1 KGHSH, CDR2 LQKENI. V gave up 5 bases and J gave up 3 bases; unmatched junction bases: 6. CDR3 length equals 14 residues.

V usage is TRBV5-4 and J usage is TRBJ1-2; 8 bases map to TRBD1. This CDR3 has 14 amino acids. In germline, CDR1 is SGHNT, CDR2 YYREEE (reference sequence). V gave up 0 bases and J gave up 4 bases; unmatched junction bases: 2. This chain's CDR3 is CASSLVGQGYGYTF. In nucleotides, the CDR3 is TGTGCCAGCAGCTTGGTCGGACAGGGCTATGGCTACACCTTC. The complete variable domain, with remaining parts taken from reference TRBV5-4 and TRBJ1-2, reads ETGVTQSPTHLIKTRGQQVTLRCSSQSGHNTVSWYQQALGQGPQFIFQYYREEENGRGNFPPRFSGLQFPNYSSELNVNALELDDSALYLCASSLVGQGYGYTFGSGTRLTVV.

The chain recombines TRBV18 with TRBJ2-7; 7 bases line up with TRBD2. Germline trimming cut 2 bases from V and 4 bases from J; bases unmatched to any gene: 11. This CDR3 spans 16 amino acids. The germline CDR1 and CDR2 sequences are KGHSH and LQKENI. CDR3 DNA: TGTGCCAGCTCACCAACCCGGACCGCGGGGGTTTACGAGCAGTACTTC. It codes for CASSPTRTAGVYEQYF.

The rearrangement uses TRBV28 and TRBJ1-2, with TRBD1 matching over 9 bases. Germline values: CDR1 MDHEN, CDR2 SYDVKM. J gave up 5 bases and V 8 bases, and 15 bases lay outside the gene matches. CDR3 length: 16 residues. The CDR3, as DNA: TGTGCCAGCTTATCTTTACGGGACAGGGCTAGTTATGGCTACACCTTC. Residues: CASLSLRDRASYGYTF.

The chain is built from TRBV29-1 and TRBJ2-3; 10 bases line up with TRBD1. V was clipped by 1 base and J by 6 bases; unmatched bases: 10. This CDR3 comprises 16 residues. Germline V gives CDR1 SQVTM, CDR2 ANQGSEA. The CDR3 DNA reads TGCAGCGTTGAAGGACCGGGACAGGGGTTGGGGGATACGCAGTATTTT. It yields the protein CSVEGPGQGLGDTQYF.

The chain combines TRBV27 with TRBJ2-5, with 12 positions matching TRBD2. V lost 4 bases and J lost 4; bases outside the gene matches: 4. Germline loops: CDR1 MNHEY, CDR2 SMNVEV (reference sequence). The CDR3 consists of 15 residues. CDR3 residues: CASSWPSGRGETQYF. CDR3 coding DNA: TGTGCCAGCAGTTGGCCTAGCGGGAGGGGAGAGACCCAGTACTTC.